The 29 T cell receptor beta chains below all came from one sample that was sequenced in a study of T cells in Graves' hyperthyroidism and ophthalmopathy. Researchers took RNA transcripts and amplified the TCR beta CDR3 regions from them. HTBI primers were used for first-round RT-PCR of the TCR CDR3. TCRdb called the multiplex PCR reads again in MiXCR, with one record for every CDR3 protein. The sample shows 500,000 to 750,000 distinct CDR3 sequences, 14% of them seen only once. Sequencing was carried out using blood. The receptor source for this set is a young woman with Graves' ophthalmopathy.

This clonotype has at least ten counts. The chain is built from TRBV9 and TRBJ2-7, with 8 bases identical to TRBD1. CDR1 and CDR2 (germline): SGDLS, YYNGEE. There are 15 residues in the CDR3. Trimming took 1 base from V and 1 from J; bases not matched to a gene: 4. CDR3 coding DNA: TGTGCCAGCAGCGTAACGGGACAGGATTCCTACGAGCAGTACTTC. Encoded protein: CASSVTGQDSYEQYF.

This clonotype was observed many times. The V gene is TRBV2, the J gene TRBJ1-1; 8 bases are a match to TRBD1. CDR1 is SNHLY and CDR2 is FYNNEI in the germline V gene. There are 12 residues in the CDR3. The V gene end was trimmed by 8 bases and the J gene end by 4 bases; junction bases not matched to a gene: 3. The CDR3, as DNA: TGTGCCAGCCTTGACAGGGGCACTGAAGCTTTCTTT. Its translation: CASLDRGTEAFF.

This clonotype was counted at least ten times. The chain has TRBV12-3 or TRBV12-4 and TRBJ1-3, with 7 positions matching TRBD1. This CDR3 contains 16 residues. The V segment lost 10 bases and the J segment 0 bases; nucleotides outside the gene matches: 12. CDR3 loop: CATLFPQGDSGNTIYF. CDR3 DNA: TGTGCCACCCTGTTTCCCCAGGGGGACTCTGGAAACACCATATATTTT.

This clonotype was observed a few times. The chain carries TRBV5-6 and TRBJ2-1; 8 bases are a match to TRBD2. The CDR3 runs to 13 residues. The germline gives CDR1 SGHDT, CDR2 YYEEEE. The V gene end was trimmed by 2 bases and the J gene end by 15 bases; junction bases not matched to a gene: 10. The DNA for the CDR3 is TGTGCCAGCAGCTTAATTGGGACTAGTCGGCGGTTCTTC. Translated, it gives CASSLIGTSRRFF.

At least ten counts were recorded for this clonotype. This chain joins TRBV6-1 and TRBJ1-5; D remains unclear. The CDR3 sequence is 15 residues long. Looked up from germline, CDR1 is MNHNS and CDR2 is SASEGT. V was cut by 9 bases and J by 3 bases, with 18 bases left in between. CDR3 region: CASNKGRAVNQPQHF. As DNA, the CDR3 is TGTGCCAGTAACAAGGGTAGGGCAGTCAATCAGCCCCAGCATTTT.

This clonotype was seen many times. V gene TRBV5-1 combines with J gene TRBJ2-7; unclear D gene. CDR1 and CDR2 from the germline V gene are SGHRS and YFSETQ. CDR3 size: 16 residues. Trimming took off 0 bases at V and 2 bases at J, with 15 bases between the two ends. The CDR3 region is CASSLAADQGTYEQYF. DNA for the CDR3: TGCGCCAGCAGCTTGGCCGCGGATCAAGGGACCTACGAGCAGTACTTC.

This clonotype was seen at least ten times. The chain joins TRBV7-2 to TRBJ2-7; 8 positions match TRBD1. The CDR3 is 14 amino acids. V trimming: 0 bases; J trimming: 4 bases; junction bases outside the gene matches: 2. Germline lookup yields CDR1 SGHTA and CDR2 FQGNSA. CDR3: CASSLARDRYEQYF. The CDR3 region has the DNA TGTGCCAGCAGCTTAGCCCGGGACAGGTACGAGCAGTACTTC.

The V call is TRBV6-9, the J call TRBJ2-1; 11 nucleotides line up with TRBD2. CDR3 length: 15 residues. Germline V lookup: CDR1 MNHGY, CDR2 SVAAGI. Trimming at V came to 3 bases and at J to 10 bases, leaving 8 bases not matched to a gene. CDR3 sequence: CASSYVTSGKGEQFF. CDR3 nucleotide sequence: TGTGCCAGCAGTTACGTGACTAGCGGGAAGGGGGAGCAGTTCTTC.

On this clonotype: With a much larger clone just one base away, this may be a read error. This chain connects TRBV10-3 to TRBJ2-7; 9 bases align to TRBD1. The germline CDR1 and CDR2 sequences are ENHRY and SYGVKD. This CDR3 comprises 13 residues. V gave up 4 bases and J gave up 5 bases; unmatched junction bases: 3. CDR3: CAISGGDRDEQYF. Written as DNA, the CDR3 is TGTGCCATCAGTGGTGGGGACAGGGACGAGCAGTACTTC.

Of note for this clonotype: This may come from a read error, since a much larger clone is one base off. The chain employs TRBV3-1 and TRBJ2-7; TRBD2 agrees at 11 bases. Germline loops: CDR1 LGHDT, CDR2 YNNKEL (reference sequence). CDR3 length: 15 residues. DNA of the CDR3: TGTGCCAGCAGCCAAGATGCGCTAGCGGGAGGCGAGCAGTGCTTC. Translated: CASSQDALAGGEQCF.

This clonotype turned up a few times. The rearrangement joins TRBV6-1 to TRBJ2-7, with 13 positions matching TRBD2. The CDR3 has 16 residues. The junction had 2 bases not matched to a gene; V was cut back by 0 bases and J by 3 bases. Per the germline V gene, CDR1 is MNHNS and CDR2 is SASEGT. CDR3 residues: CASSEARLAGGYEQYF. CDR3 sequence (DNA): TGTGCCAGCAGTGAAGCGCGACTAGCGGGAGGCTACGAGCAGTACTTC.

This clonotype was detected many times. The rearrangement uses TRBV2 and TRBJ2-7; D possibly corresponds to TRBD2 (6 bases). V gave up 0 bases and J gave up 3 bases, with 12 bases separating them. From germline, CDR1 is SNHLY and CDR2 FYNNEI. The CDR3 is made up of 15 amino acids. CDR3 sequence reads: CASSEARGSNYEQYF. CDR3 DNA sequence: TGTGCCAGCAGTGAAGCCCGGGGGTCCAACTACGAGCAGTACTTC.

The chain has TRBV10-3 and TRBJ1-5; D is undetermined. The CDR3 has 15 residues. Germline-derived CDR1 and CDR2 are ENHRY and SYGVKD. V lost 9 bases to trimming and J lost 0 bases, with 15 bases between them. Written as DNA, the CDR3 is TGTGCCATGCTAAGACCTACGTATAGCAATCAGCCCCAGCATTTT. As protein: CAMLRPTYSNQPQHF.

This clonotype was observed many times. This rearrangement joins TRBV28 to TRBJ2-7; D is perhaps TRBD2 (6 bases). This CDR3 contains 15 residues. The ends were cut back, 5 bases at V and 5 bases at J, with 19 bases in the middle. The germline CDR1 and CDR2 sequences are MDHEN and SYDVKM. CDR3 nucleotides: TGTGCCAGCAGTGGGGCGGCGGGACCCCAGGACGAGCAGTACTTC. Encoded protein: CASSGAAGPQDEQYF.

This clonotype was seen many times. This rearrangement joins TRBV7-6 to TRBJ2-3, with a weak D call TRBD2 (5 bases). Trimming stripped 4 bases from V and 1 base from J, with 12 bases between. From germline, CDR1 is SGHVS and CDR2 FNYEAQ. The length of the CDR3 is 15 residues. CDR3 bases: TGTGCCAGCAGCTCACCGACCGGGGGCACAGATACGCAGTATTTT. It specifies CASSSPTGGTDTQYF.

This clonotype was counted at least ten times. The CDR3 sequence: CASSSQGDPYNEQFF. In DNA, the CDR3 is TGTGCCAGCAGTTCACAGGGGGACCCCTACAATGAGCAGTTCTTC. The chain is built from TRBV7-6 and TRBJ2-1; 8 positions match TRBD1. V lost 6 bases, J lost 2 bases, and 6 bases stayed unmatched. Per germline, CDR1 SGHVS and CDR2 FNYEAQ. The CDR3 is 15 residues long.

The chain combines TRBV12-3 or TRBV12-4 with TRBJ2-7, with D perhaps given as TRBD1 or TRBD2 (6 bases each). V was pared by 6 bases and J by 7 bases, with 16 bases between. The CDR3 loop spans 13 amino acids. The CDR3 bases are TGTGCCAGCAGCGTAGCCACAGGGAGGGAGCAGTACTTC. This gives the protein CASSVATGREQYF.

This clonotype showed up many times. The chain is built from TRBV20-1 and TRBJ1-6; perhaps TRBD1 as D (5 bases). The length of the CDR3 is 14 residues. Germline V gene lookup returns CDR1 DFQATT and CDR2 SNEGSKA (reference sequence). V was clipped by 0 bases and J by 7 bases, with 10 bases between them. CDR3 region: CSARDPQDNSPLHF. Written as DNA, the CDR3 is TGCAGTGCTAGAGACCCACAGGACAATTCACCCCTCCACTTT.

This clonotype was counted at least ten times. The V and J genes are TRBV7-6 and TRBJ2-3; 13 nucleotides line up with TRBD2. This CDR3 spans 16 amino acids. Unmatched junction bases numbered 4, after V lost 4 bases and J lost 3 bases. CDR1 SGHVS and CDR2 FNYEAQ come from the germline V gene. CDR3 residues: CASSSRLAGGTDTQYF. The CDR3 DNA sequence: TGTGCCAGCAGCTCCCGACTAGCGGGAGGTACAGATACGCAGTATTTT.

Ten or more counts support this clonotype. The chain has TRBV5-1 and TRBJ2-1; maybe TRBD2 (5 bases). Germline V gene sequence: CDR1 SGHRS, CDR2 YFSETQ. This CDR3 region has 15 residues. V was shortened by 0 bases and J by 8 bases, with 15 bases between the two germline ends. The CDR3 protein is CASSLAVKPGDEQFF. In DNA, the CDR3 is TGCGCCAGCAGCTTGGCAGTCAAGCCCGGGGATGAGCAGTTCTTC.

This clonotype was seen a handful of times. The rearrangement links TRBV11-1 to TRBJ2-3, with 12 bases that match TRBD1. J lost 8 bases, V lost 5 bases, and 8 bases had no gene match. This CDR3 region has 15 residues. Germline V lookup: CDR1 SGHAT, CDR2 FQDESV (reference sequence). In DNA form, the CDR3 reads TGTGCCAGCAGCCGGAGGGACAGGGGGCTGGGTACGCAGTATTTT. Amino acid sequence: CASSRRDRGLGTQYF. The complete variable domain, with remaining parts taken from reference TRBV11-1 and TRBJ2-3, reads EAEVAQSPRYKITEKSQAVAFWCDPISGHATLYWYRQILGQGPELLVQFQDESVVDDSQLPKDRFSAERLKGVDSTLKIQPAELGDSAMYLCASSRRDRGLGTQYFGPGTRLTVL.

This chain links TRBV6-2 or TRBV6-3 with TRBJ2-1; D is uncertain. V was cut by 5 bases and J by 1 base, with 18 bases left in between. Germline values: CDR1 MNHEY, CDR2 SVGEGT. CDR3 length: 17 amino acids. CDR3 amino acids: CASSPTTGRKSYNEQFF. The CDR3 nucleotides are TGTGCCAGCAGTCCGACCACCGGTAGAAAGTCCTACAATGAGCAGTTCTTC.

This clonotype showed up many times. The genes are TRBV7-8 and TRBJ2-2; 7 nucleotides agree with TRBD2. CDR3 length: 14 amino acids. Per germline, CDR1 SGHVS and CDR2 FQNEAQ. The V and J ends lost 3 bases and 3 bases, in that order; junction bases with no gene match: 1. The CDR3 is CASSFRGDTGELFF. The CDR3 DNA reads TGTGCCAGCAGCTTTCGGGGGGACACCGGGGAGCTGTTTTTT.

This clonotype has only a few counts. V is TRBV4-1 and J is TRBJ1-2, with D hard to call. There are 14 residues in the CDR3. V dropped 0 bases and J dropped 4 bases, with 9 bases sitting between them. Germline V gene sequence: CDR1 MGHRA, CDR2 YSYEKL. The CDR3 DNA follows: TGCGCCAGCAGCCAAGAAAGCCAAGGCTATGGCTACACCTTC. Its protein product is CASSQESQGYGYTF.

Only a few counts were recorded for this clonotype. The genes are TRBV29-1 and TRBJ1-2, with TRBD1 identical over 11 bases. Germline loops: CDR1 SQVTM, CDR2 ANQGSEA. Trimming took 4 bases from V and 7 from J; bases not matched to a gene: 8. CDR3 size: 14 residues. CDR3 amino acids: CSVANGDRGIGYTF. In nucleotides, the CDR3 is TGCAGCGTTGCCAATGGGGACAGGGGGATTGGCTACACCTTC.

The table lists this clonotype with many counts. The J gene is TRBJ2-1, the V gene TRBV28; 16 bases fit TRBD2. The CDR3 has 23 amino acids. The V segment lost 5 bases and the J segment 8 bases; nucleotides outside the gene matches: 27. In germline, CDR1 is MDHEN, CDR2 SYDVKM. CDR3 in amino acids: CASSSRQGGTSGRAPRVTDEQFF. CDR3 DNA: TGTGCCAGCAGTAGCCGACAGGGGGGGACTAGCGGGAGGGCCCCACGCGTAACGGATGAGCAGTTCTTC.

The CDR3 is CSARGPQATQYF. CDR3 nucleotides: TGCAGTGCTAGGGGACCGCAGGCAACGCAGTATTTT. The chain carries TRBV20-1 and TRBJ2-3; D might be TRBD1 or TRBD2, each matching 5 bases. V lost 3 bases and J lost 9, with 13 bases in between. Germline CDR1 DFQATT, CDR2 SNEGSKA (reference sequence). The CDR3 has 12 residues.

This clonotype was counted many times. The chain uses TRBV20-1 and TRBJ2-1; possibly TRBD2 for D (5 bases). Trimming pared 0 bases from V and 6 bases from J, leaving 18 bases between. The germline gives CDR1 DFQATT, CDR2 SNEGSKA (reference sequence). The CDR3 has 16 residues. In nucleotides, the CDR3 is TGCAGTGCTAGAGATTCATGGCTAGCTTACATCAATGAGCAGTTCTTC. Its protein product is CSARDSWLAYINEQFF.

This chain uses TRBV5-8 with TRBJ2-1, with 11 bases that match TRBD2. From germline, CDR1 is SGHTS and CDR2 YDEGEE. The CDR3 is made up of 15 amino acids. V gave up 0 bases and J gave up 8 bases; unmatched junction bases: 4. The CDR3 nucleotides read TGTGCCAGCAGCTTGGTATTAGCGGGAGGGGATGAGCAGTTCTTC. Protein product: CASSLVLAGGDEQFF.